This entry concerns a single TCR beta chain. As processed by the authors: From reference gene primer amplification, estimates of nucleated cell counts were derived. The method was immunoSEQ multiplex PCR; TCRdb's version includes in-frame clones alone and lacks a portion of them. The DNA gave D and trimming, while V, J and clone size come from that table. The sample has roughly 100,000 clones; around 83% are singletons. The data originate from a study of blood T cell repertoires in COVID-19. The wider study: The samples span acute and convalescent COVID-19 from the United States, Italy and Spain. T cells, B-cell-depleted T cells, or PBMCs supplied cDNA or gDNA.

Germline V CDR1 and CDR2: SGHTS, YDEGEE. CDR3 length equals 16 residues. With 4 bases removed from V and 0 bases from J, the gap between germline ends came to 14 bases. Input material: peripheral blood. The source of this sequence is a woman over 75 with active or convalescent COVID-19. V usage is TRBV5-8 and J usage is TRBJ1-3; possibly TRBD1 for D (6 bases). The CDR3 sequence: CASSRLDSYSGNTIYF. CDR3 in DNA: TGTGCCAGCAGCCGGTTGGACAGTTACTCTGGAAACACCATATATTTT.